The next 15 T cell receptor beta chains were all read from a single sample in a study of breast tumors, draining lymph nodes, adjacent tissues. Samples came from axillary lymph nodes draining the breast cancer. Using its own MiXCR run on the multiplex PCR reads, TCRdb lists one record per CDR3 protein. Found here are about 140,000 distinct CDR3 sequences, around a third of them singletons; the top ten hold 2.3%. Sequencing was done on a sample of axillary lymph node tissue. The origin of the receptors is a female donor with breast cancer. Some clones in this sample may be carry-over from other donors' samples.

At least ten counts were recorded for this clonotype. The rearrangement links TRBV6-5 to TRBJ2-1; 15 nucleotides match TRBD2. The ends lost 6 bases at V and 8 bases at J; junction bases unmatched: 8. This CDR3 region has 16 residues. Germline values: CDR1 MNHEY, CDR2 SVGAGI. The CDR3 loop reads CASRLVGLAGGYEQFF. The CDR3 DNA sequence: TGTGCCAGCAGATTAGTGGGACTAGCGGGGGGATATGAGCAGTTCTTC.

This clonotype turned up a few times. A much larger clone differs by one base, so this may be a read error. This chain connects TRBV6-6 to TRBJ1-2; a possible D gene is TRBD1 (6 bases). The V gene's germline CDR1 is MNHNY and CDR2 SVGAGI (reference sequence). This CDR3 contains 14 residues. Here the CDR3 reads CASSYSAPGAGCTF. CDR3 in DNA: TGTGCCAGCAGTTACTCCGCCCCGGGGGCTGGCTGCACCTTC.

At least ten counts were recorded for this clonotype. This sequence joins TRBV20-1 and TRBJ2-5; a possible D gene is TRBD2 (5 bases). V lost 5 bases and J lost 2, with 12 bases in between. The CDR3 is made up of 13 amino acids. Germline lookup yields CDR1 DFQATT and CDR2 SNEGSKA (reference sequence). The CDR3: CSARAETQETQYF. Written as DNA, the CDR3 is TGCAGTGCTCGAGCGGAAACACAAGAGACCCAGTACTTC.

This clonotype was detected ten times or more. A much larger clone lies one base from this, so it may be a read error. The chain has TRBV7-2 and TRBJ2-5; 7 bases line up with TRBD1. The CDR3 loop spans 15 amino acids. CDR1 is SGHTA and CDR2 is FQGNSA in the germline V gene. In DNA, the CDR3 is TGTGCCAGCAGCCAAGACAGGGAGCGTGGAGAGACCCAGCACTTC. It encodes CASSQDRERGETQHF.

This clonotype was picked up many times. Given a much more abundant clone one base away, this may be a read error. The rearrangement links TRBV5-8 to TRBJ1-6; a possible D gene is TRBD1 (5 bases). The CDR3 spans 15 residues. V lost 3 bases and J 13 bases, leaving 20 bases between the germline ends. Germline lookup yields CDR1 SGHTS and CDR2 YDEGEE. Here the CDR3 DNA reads TGTGCCAGCAGCTCTGGAGGGGCCCGTCCACTTCCCCTCCACTTT. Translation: CASSSGGARPLPLHF.

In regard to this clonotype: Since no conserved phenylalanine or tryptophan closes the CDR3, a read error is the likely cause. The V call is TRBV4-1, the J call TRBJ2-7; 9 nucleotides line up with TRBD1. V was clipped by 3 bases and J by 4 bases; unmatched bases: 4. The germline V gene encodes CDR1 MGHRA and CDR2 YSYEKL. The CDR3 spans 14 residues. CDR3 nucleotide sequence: TGCGCCAGCAGCCACGACAGGGGGATTTACGAGCAGTACTAC. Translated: CASSHDRGIYEQYY.

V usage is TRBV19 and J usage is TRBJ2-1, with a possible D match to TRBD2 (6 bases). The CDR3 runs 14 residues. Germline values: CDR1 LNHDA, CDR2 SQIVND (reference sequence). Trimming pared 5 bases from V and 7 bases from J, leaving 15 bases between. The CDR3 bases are TGTGCCAGTAGTTTCGGGACTCCCCCGAATGAGCAGTTCTTC. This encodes CASSFGTPPNEQFF.

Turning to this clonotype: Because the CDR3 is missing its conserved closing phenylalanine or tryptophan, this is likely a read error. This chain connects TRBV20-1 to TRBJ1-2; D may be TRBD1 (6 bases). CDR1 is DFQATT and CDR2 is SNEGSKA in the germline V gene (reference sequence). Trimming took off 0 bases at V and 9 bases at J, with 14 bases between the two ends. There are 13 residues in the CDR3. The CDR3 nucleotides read TGCAGTGCTAGAGATGAGAGGGGGTATAGCTACACCATC. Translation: CSARDERGYSYTI.

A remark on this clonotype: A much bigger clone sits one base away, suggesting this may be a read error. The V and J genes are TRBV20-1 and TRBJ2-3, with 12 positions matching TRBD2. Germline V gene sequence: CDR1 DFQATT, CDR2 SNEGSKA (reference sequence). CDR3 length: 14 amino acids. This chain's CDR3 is CSARTSGSTATQYF. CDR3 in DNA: TGCAGTGCTAGGACTAGCGGGAGCACAGCTACGCAGTATTTT.

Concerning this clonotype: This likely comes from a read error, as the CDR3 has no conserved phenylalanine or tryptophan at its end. The chain's CDR3 is CASSESDRGRAPLHS. CDR3 nucleotide sequence: TGCGCCAGCAGTGAGTCGGACAGGGGACGTGCACCCCTCCACTCT. The rearrangement links TRBV10-1 to TRBJ1-6, with 9 bases matching TRBD1. The CDR3 is made up of 15 amino acids. V gave up 0 bases and J gave up 11 bases; unmatched junction bases: 5. Germline V gene data show CDR1 as WNHNN and CDR2 as SYGVQD (reference sequence).

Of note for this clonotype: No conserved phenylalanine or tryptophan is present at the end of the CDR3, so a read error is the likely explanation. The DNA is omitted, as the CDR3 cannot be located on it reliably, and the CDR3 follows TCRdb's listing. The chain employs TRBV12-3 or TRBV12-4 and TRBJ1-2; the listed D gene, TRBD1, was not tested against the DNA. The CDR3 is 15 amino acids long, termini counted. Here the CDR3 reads CASSLVQVSNYGHTL.

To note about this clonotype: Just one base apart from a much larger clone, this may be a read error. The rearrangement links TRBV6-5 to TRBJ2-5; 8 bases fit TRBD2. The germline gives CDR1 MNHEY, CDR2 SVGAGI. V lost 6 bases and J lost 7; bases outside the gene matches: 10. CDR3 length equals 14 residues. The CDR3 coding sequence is TGTGCCAGCAGCGAACTCTCGGGGGGGAGGACCCAGTACTTC. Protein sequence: CASSELSGGRTQYF.

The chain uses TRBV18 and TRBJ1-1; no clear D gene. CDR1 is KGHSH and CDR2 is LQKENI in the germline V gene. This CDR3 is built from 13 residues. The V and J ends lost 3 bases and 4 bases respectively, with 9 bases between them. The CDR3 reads CASSPIPGTEAFF. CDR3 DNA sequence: TGTGCCAGCTCACCCATTCCGGGCACTGAAGCTTTCTTT.

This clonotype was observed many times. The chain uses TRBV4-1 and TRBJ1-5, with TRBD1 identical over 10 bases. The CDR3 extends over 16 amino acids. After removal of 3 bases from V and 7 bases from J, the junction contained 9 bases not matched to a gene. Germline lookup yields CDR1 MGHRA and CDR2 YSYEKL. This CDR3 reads CASSQPGQGMWQPQHF. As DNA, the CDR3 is TGCGCCAGCAGCCAGCCGGGACAGGGGATGTGGCAGCCCCAGCATTTT.

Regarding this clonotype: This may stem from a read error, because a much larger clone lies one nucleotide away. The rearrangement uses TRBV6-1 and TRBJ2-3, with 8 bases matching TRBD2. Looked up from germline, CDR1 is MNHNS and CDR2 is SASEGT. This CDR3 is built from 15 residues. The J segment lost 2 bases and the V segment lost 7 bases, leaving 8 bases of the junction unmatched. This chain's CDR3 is CASKQAGVITDTQYF. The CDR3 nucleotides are TGTGCCAGCAAACAAGCGGGAGTCATCACAGATACGCAGTATTTT.